This T cell receptor (beta chain) is from a study of human T cells and chemical hapten exposure. TCRdb redid the calling of the RACE reads with MiXCR, one entry per CDR3 protein. Of about 30,000 distinct CDR3 sequences in the sample, about 5% were seen once. Time point noted: patch test 3, about 24 weeks after DPC sensitization. The treatment denotes: therapeutic diphenylcyclopropenone sensitization with weekly scalp DPC. Every patch test was put on after a blood sample was taken. At least ten counts were recorded for this clonotype. CDR1 is SQVTM, CDR2 ANQGSEA, per germline. The CDR3 covers 12 residues. The V and J ends lost 5 bases and 6 bases respectively, with 11 bases between them.

This receptor was taken from a young man with alopecia areata. Some clones in this sample may be carry-over from other donors' samples. This sequence joins TRBV29-1 and TRBJ2-1; D ambiguous. Sample: whole blood, taken in connection with sensitization to the hapten diphenylcyclopropenone (DPC). CDR3 sequence reads: CSVRDWVNEQFF. DNA for the CDR3: TGCAGCGTTCGAGACTGGGTCAATGAGCAGTTCTTC.